The rows below give T cell receptor beta chains drawn from one sample of a study of cytomegalovirus exposure and HLA in healthy donors. The protocol was immunoSEQ multiplex PCR, while the TCRdb copy is restricted to in-frame clones and leaves out a portion. The sample records 200,000 or so clones, approximately 84% being singletons. The sequencing sample was made of PBMCs. The receptors here all came from a man in his late teens or twenties in good health and CMV-seropositive. The CDR3 runs from the conserved cysteine through the conserved F or W. The D gene is left open where the match is weak. The size entry is marked missing in some rows and otherwise reads once, few, many or a size class.

CDR3 DNA: TGTGCCAGCAGTGAATCGTGGGGTGCAGCGGGAGGCCGAAGATCGGGGGAGCAGTTCTTC
CDR3 protein: CASSESWGAAGGRRSGEQFF
clone size: NA
J gene: TRBJ2-1
D gene: TRBD2
V gene: TRBV6-1

CDR3 DNA: TGTGCCAGCAGTGAATTGCGGGAGGTACACGAGCAGTACTTC
CDR3 protein: CASSELREVHEQYF
clone size: NA
J gene: TRBJ2-7
D gene: TRBD2
V gene: TRBV2

CDR3 DNA: TGCGCCAGCAGCTTGGGACTAGCGGGAGGCAGAGATACGCAGTATTTT
CDR3 protein: CASSLGLAGGRDTQYF
clone size: once
J gene: TRBJ2-3
D gene: TRBD2
V gene: TRBV5-1

CDR3 DNA: TGTGCCAGCAGCCCCCCGGGACAGGGGTCAGCTAACTATGGCTACACCTTC
CDR3 protein: CASSPPGQGSANYGYTF
clone size: once
J gene: TRBJ1-2
D gene: TRBD1
V gene: TRBV4-2

CDR3 DNA: TGTGCCAGCCATGGGGCCCAAGAGACCCAGTACTTC
CDR3 protein: CASHGAQETQYF
clone size: NA
J gene: TRBJ2-5
D gene: NA
V gene: TRBV6-6

CDR3 DNA: TGTGCCAGCACAGGAGGAAACACCATATATTTT
CDR3 protein: CASTGGNTIYF
clone size: NA
J gene: TRBJ1-3
D gene: NA
V gene: TRBV19

CDR3 DNA: TGTGCCAGCAGCGCTTCCGGGACAGCGGTAAGTGAGCAGTTCTTC
CDR3 protein: CASSASGTAVSEQFF
clone size: NA
J gene: TRBJ2-1
D gene: TRBD1
V gene: TRBV9

CDR3 DNA: TGTGCCAGCAGTGCCAGCCAGGGGGCATCAGCTTTCTTT
CDR3 protein: CASSASQGASAFF
clone size: NA
J gene: TRBJ1-1
D gene: TRBD1
V gene: TRBV2

CDR3 DNA: TGTGCCAGCAGTGATATAGCGGGGCCCCACGAGCAGTACTTC
CDR3 protein: CASSDIAGPHEQYF
clone size: NA
J gene: TRBJ2-7
D gene: TRBD2
V gene: TRBV6-1

CDR3 DNA: TGTGCCTGGGGTACCAGCAGGGTCACCACAGATACGCAGTATTTT
CDR3 protein: CAWGTSRVTTDTQYF
clone size: once
J gene: TRBJ2-3
D gene: NA
V gene: TRBV30

CDR3 DNA: TGTGCCAGCAGTGAAGTCCCCGGGACTGCCTATGGCTACACCTTC
CDR3 protein: CASSEVPGTAYGYTF
clone size: NA
J gene: TRBJ1-2
D gene: NA
V gene: TRBV2

CDR3 DNA: TGTGCCAGCGCCGGCTTGCACAGGGGCCAACAGCCCCAGCATTTT
CDR3 protein: CASAGLHRGQQPQHF
clone size: NA
J gene: TRBJ1-5
D gene: TRBD1
V gene: TRBV28

CDR3 DNA: TGTGCCAGCTCACCACTGGGAGGCACAGATACGCAGTATTTT
CDR3 protein: CASSPLGGTDTQYF
clone size: NA
J gene: TRBJ2-3
D gene: NA
V gene: TRBV18

CDR3 DNA: TGTGCCAGCAGCCGACAGCTTCCGTACCAAGAGACCCAGTACTTC
CDR3 protein: CASSRQLPYQETQYF
clone size: NA
J gene: TRBJ2-5
D gene: NA
V gene: TRBV27

CDR3 DNA: TGTGCCATCAAGGCACGGGAGAAGGGAGAGACCCAGTACTTC
CDR3 protein: CAIKAREKGETQYF
clone size: NA
J gene: TRBJ2-5
D gene: NA
V gene: TRBV10-3

CDR3 DNA: TGTGCCAGCAGGGCCCCGGGTGTGGGTGAGCAGTACTTC
CDR3 protein: CASRAPGVGEQYF
clone size: few
J gene: TRBJ2-7
D gene: NA
V gene: TRBV27

CDR3 DNA: TGCGCCAGCAGCTTGGAGACAGGATCAAGTGGGGCCAACGTCCTGACTTTC
CDR3 protein: CASSLETGSSGANVLTF
clone size: NA
J gene: TRBJ2-6
D gene: NA
V gene: TRBV5-1

CDR3 DNA: TGCGCCAGCAGCCAAGGAATCGGGGGAGCGAACACCGGGGAGCTGTTTTTT
CDR3 protein: CASSQGIGGANTGELFF
clone size: NA
J gene: TRBJ2-2
D gene: NA
V gene: TRBV4-3

CDR3 DNA: TGTGCCAGCAGCGTAGACAGGTTCTCCTACGAGCAGTACTTC
CDR3 protein: CASSVDRFSYEQYF
clone size: once
J gene: TRBJ2-7
D gene: NA
V gene: TRBV5-4

CDR3 DNA: TGTGCCAGCAGAGTTACCTGGCGGGAGGGGGACGAGCAGTACTTC
CDR3 protein: CASRVTWREGDEQYF
clone size: NA
J gene: TRBJ2-7
D gene: TRBD2
V gene: TRBV6-5

CDR3 DNA: TGCAGCGCCGAGGGACTAGCGGACTACAATGAGCAGTTCTTC
CDR3 protein: CSAEGLADYNEQFF
clone size: NA
J gene: TRBJ2-1
D gene: TRBD2
V gene: TRBV29-1

CDR3 DNA: TGTGCCAGCAGCCCTCGTAGCGGGAGGCACTACAATGAGCAGTTCTTC
CDR3 protein: CASSPRSGRHYNEQFF
clone size: NA
J gene: TRBJ2-1
D gene: TRBD2
V gene: TRBV7-6

CDR3 DNA: TGTGCCAGCAGCCCCGAGGGAGGGGGACCTCAGCCCCAGCATTTT
CDR3 protein: CASSPEGGGPQPQHF
clone size: NA
J gene: TRBJ1-5
D gene: NA
V gene: TRBV6-5

CDR3 DNA: TGTGCCAGCTCGGCCGGGACAGGGGGCCGGGAGCAGTTCTTC
CDR3 protein: CASSAGTGGREQFF
clone size: NA
J gene: TRBJ2-1
D gene: TRBD1
V gene: TRBV13

CDR3 DNA: TGTGCCAGCAGCTTAGAGGGGTTGTACACTGAAGCTTTCTTT
CDR3 protein: CASSLEGLYTEAFF
clone size: NA
J gene: TRBJ1-1
D gene: NA
V gene: TRBV7-2

CDR3 DNA: TGTGCCAGCACTCACAACAGGGGGCTGAGGGGATACAATGAGCAGTTCTTC
CDR3 protein: CASTHNRGLRGYNEQFF
clone size: NA
J gene: TRBJ2-1
D gene: TRBD1
V gene: TRBV18

CDR3 DNA: TGTGCCAGCCTTTACCCAACAGGGGGCATCACTGAAGCTTTCTTT
CDR3 protein: CASLYPTGGITEAFF
clone size: NA
J gene: TRBJ1-1
D gene: TRBD1
V gene: TRBV5-6

CDR3 DNA: TGCAGCGCCCACGGGAGGGGGGGAACCTACAATGAGCAGTTCTTC
CDR3 protein: CSAHGRGGTYNEQFF
clone size: NA
J gene: TRBJ2-1
D gene: TRBD2
V gene: TRBV29-1

CDR3 DNA: TGCGCCAGCAGCCTGAGCGCAGGGTCGACAGATACGCAGTATTTT
CDR3 protein: CASSLSAGSTDTQYF
clone size: NA
J gene: TRBJ2-3
D gene: NA
V gene: TRBV4-1

CDR3 DNA: TGTGCCAGCAGCTTTAGCGGGGCCCCAGATACGCAGTATTTT
CDR3 protein: CASSFSGAPDTQYF
clone size: few
J gene: TRBJ2-3
D gene: TRBD2
V gene: TRBV13

CDR3 DNA: TGTGCCAGCAGTTTAATGGACAGGGGGAGTGAGCAGTACTTC
CDR3 protein: CASSLMDRGSEQYF
clone size: NA
J gene: TRBJ2-7
D gene: TRBD1
V gene: TRBV28

CDR3 DNA: TGTGCCAGCAGCCAAGACAGGGGCGAGCAGTTCTTC
CDR3 protein: CASSQDRGEQFF
clone size: NA
J gene: TRBJ2-1
D gene: TRBD1
V gene: TRBV5-8

CDR3 DNA: TGTGCCAGCAGTCCCCGCGGGTCGGGGGTGTACGAGCAGTACTTC
CDR3 protein: CASSPRGSGVYEQYF
clone size: NA
J gene: TRBJ2-7
D gene: NA
V gene: TRBV27

CDR3 DNA: TGTGCCAGCAGCTTATCTTACGAGCAGTACTTC
CDR3 protein: CASSLSYEQYF
clone size: NA
J gene: TRBJ2-7
D gene: NA
V gene: TRBV7-9

CDR3 DNA: TGTGCCATCAGGGACACAACGAACACCGGGGAGCTGTTTTTT
CDR3 protein: CAIRDTTNTGELFF
clone size: NA
J gene: TRBJ2-2
D gene: NA
V gene: TRBV10-3

CDR3 DNA: TGTGCCAGCAGCTCGACTAGCGGGCCTTACAATGAGCAGTTCTTC
CDR3 protein: CASSSTSGPYNEQFF
clone size: NA
J gene: TRBJ2-1
D gene: TRBD2
V gene: TRBV11-2

CDR3 DNA: TGCAGTGCTTTGCACGGAGATGGCTACACCTTC
CDR3 protein: CSALHGDGYTF
clone size: once
J gene: TRBJ1-2
D gene: NA
V gene: TRBV20-1

CDR3 DNA: TGTGCCAGCAGTTGGACAATCTACACTGAAGCTTTCTTT
CDR3 protein: CASSWTIYTEAFF
clone size: medium-sized
J gene: TRBJ1-1
D gene: NA
V gene: TRBV27

CDR3 DNA: TGTGCCAGCAGCCCTTTAGCGGGAATCTCCTACGAGCAGTACTTC
CDR3 protein: CASSPLAGISYEQYF
clone size: NA
J gene: TRBJ2-7
D gene: TRBD2
V gene: TRBV11-2

CDR3 DNA: TGTGCCAGCAGCTCAGGACTAGCGGGAGGGTACAATGAGCAGTTCTTC
CDR3 protein: CASSSGLAGGYNEQFF
clone size: NA
J gene: TRBJ2-1
D gene: TRBD2
V gene: TRBV11-3

CDR3 DNA: TGTGCCAGCAGCGTAGAAGCGGGAGGAAGCACAGATACGCAGTATTTT
CDR3 protein: CASSVEAGGSTDTQYF
clone size: NA
J gene: TRBJ2-3
D gene: TRBD2
V gene: TRBV9